This T cell receptor (beta chain) is from a study of T-cell memory formation after mild COVID-19. General study results and limits: CD4+ clones that contracted lay mainly in CM and EM; CD8+ ones lay in EMRA. A subset of responding clones appeared in pre-infection memory, suggesting cross-reactive memory joined.

Germline V gene data show CDR1 as SQVTM and CDR2 as ANQGSEA. The length of the CDR3 is 13 residues. Trimming stripped 7 bases from V and 3 bases from J, with 12 bases between. TCRdb processed the 5' RACE reads anew with MiXCR; each CDR3 protein has one entry. The sample holds 580,000 or so distinct CDR3 sequences, roughly 17% seen once. This clonotype was observed a few times. The antigen remains unidentified. The gene calls are TRBV29-1 and TRBJ2-2; D assignment may be TRBD1 or TRBD2 (5 bases each). Source material: PBMCs or a T cell subset sorted from them (not recorded which). This TCR was recovered from an adult woman who had mild COVID-19 (a few samples of this study predate the infection). Cell type and time point are not known. The CDR3, as DNA: TGCAGCGCCGAGAGGGGCGACACCGGGGAGCTGTTTTTT. This codes for CSAERGDTGELFF.